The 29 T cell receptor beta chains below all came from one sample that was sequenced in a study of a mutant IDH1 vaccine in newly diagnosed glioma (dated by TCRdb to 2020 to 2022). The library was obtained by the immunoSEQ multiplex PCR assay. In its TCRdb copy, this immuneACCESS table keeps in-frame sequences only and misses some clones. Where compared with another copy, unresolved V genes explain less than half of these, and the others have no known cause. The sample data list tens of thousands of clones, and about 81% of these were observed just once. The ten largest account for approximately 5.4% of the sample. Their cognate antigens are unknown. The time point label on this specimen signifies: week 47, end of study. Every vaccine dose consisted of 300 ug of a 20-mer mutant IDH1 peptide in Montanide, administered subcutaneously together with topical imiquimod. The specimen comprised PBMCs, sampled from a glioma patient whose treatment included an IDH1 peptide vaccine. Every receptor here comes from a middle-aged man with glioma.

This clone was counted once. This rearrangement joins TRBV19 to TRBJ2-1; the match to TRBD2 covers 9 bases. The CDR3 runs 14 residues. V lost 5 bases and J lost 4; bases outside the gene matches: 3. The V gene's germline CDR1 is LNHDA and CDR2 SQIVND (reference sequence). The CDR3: CASSSTSGYNEQFF. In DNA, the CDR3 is TGTGCCAGTAGTTCCACTAGCGGGTACAATGAGCAGTTCTTC.

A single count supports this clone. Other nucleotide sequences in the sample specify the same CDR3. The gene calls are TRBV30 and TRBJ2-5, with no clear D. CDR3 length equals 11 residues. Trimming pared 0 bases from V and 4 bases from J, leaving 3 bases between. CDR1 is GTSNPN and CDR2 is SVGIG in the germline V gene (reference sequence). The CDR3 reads CAWSVGETQYF. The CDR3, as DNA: TGTGCCTGGAGTGTAGGAGAGACCCAGTACTTC.

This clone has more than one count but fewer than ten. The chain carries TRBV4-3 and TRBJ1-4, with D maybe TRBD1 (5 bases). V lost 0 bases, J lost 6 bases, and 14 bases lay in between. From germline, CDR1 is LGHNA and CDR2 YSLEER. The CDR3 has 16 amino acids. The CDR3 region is CASSQEFQGLDEKLFF. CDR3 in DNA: TGCGCCAGCAGCCAAGAATTTCAGGGTTTGGATGAAAAACTGTTTTTT.

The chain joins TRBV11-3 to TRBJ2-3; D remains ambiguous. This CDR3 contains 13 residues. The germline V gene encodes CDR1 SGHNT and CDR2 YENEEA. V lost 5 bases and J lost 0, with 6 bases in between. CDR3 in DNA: TGTGCCAGCAGCACAGACAGCACAGATACGCAGTATTTT. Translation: CASSTDSTDTQYF. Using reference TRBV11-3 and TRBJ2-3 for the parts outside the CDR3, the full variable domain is EAGVVQSPRYKIIEKKQPVAFWCNPISGHNTLYWYLQNLGQGPELLIRYENEEAVDDSQLPKDRFSAERLKGVDSTLKIQPAELGDSAVYLCASSTDSTDTQYFGPGTRLTVL.

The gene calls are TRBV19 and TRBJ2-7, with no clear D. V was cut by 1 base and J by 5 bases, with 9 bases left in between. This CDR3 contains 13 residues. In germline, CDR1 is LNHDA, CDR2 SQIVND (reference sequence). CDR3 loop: CASSIGGRDEQYF. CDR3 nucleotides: TGTGCCAGTAGTATAGGTGGAAGGGACGAGCAGTACTTC.

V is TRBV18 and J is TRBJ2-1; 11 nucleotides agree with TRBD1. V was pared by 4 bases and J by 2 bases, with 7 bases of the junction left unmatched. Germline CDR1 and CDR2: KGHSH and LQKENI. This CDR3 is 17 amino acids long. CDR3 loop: CASSLAGQGAAYNEQFF. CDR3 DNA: TGTGCCAGCTCACTAGCCGGACAGGGGGCGGCCTACAATGAGCAGTTCTTC.

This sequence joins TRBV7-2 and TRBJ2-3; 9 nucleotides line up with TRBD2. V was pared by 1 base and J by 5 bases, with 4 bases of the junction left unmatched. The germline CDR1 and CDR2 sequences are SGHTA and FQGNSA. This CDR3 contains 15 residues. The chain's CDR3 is CASSLGLAGLDTQYF. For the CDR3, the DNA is TGTGCCAGCAGCTTAGGCCTAGCGGGGTTAGATACGCAGTATTTT. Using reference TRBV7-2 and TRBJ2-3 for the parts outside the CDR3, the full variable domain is GAGVSQSPSNKVTEKGKDVELRCDPISGHTALYWYRQSLGQGLEFLIYFQGNSAPDKSGLPSDRFSAERTGGSVSTLTIQRTQQEDSAVYLCASSLGLAGLDTQYFGPGTRLTVL.

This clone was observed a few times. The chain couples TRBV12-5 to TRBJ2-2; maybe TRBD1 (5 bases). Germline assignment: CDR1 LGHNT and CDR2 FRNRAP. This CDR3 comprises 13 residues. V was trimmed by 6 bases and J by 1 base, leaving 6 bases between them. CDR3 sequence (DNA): TGTGCTAGTGGGCAGGGGAACACCGGGGAGCTGTTTTTT. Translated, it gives CASGQGNTGELFF.

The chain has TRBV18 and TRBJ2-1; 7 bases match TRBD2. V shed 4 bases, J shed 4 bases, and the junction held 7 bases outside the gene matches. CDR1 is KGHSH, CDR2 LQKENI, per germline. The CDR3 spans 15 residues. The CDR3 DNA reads TGTGCCAGCTCACTGAGTAGGGGACTATACAATGAGCAGTTCTTC. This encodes CASSLSRGLYNEQFF.

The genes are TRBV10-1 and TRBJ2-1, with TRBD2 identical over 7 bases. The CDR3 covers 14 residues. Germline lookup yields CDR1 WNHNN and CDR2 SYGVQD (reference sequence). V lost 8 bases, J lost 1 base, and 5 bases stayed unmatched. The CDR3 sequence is CASATGGSYNEQFF. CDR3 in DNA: TGCGCCAGCGCAACCGGGGGGTCCTACAATGAGCAGTTCTTC.

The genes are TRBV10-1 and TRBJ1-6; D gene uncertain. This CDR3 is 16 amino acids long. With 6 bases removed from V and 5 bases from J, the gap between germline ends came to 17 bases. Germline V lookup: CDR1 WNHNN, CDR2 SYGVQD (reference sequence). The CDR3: CASSPTILHDNSPLHF. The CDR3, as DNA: TGCGCCAGCAGCCCGACAATCCTGCATGATAATTCACCCCTCCACTTT.

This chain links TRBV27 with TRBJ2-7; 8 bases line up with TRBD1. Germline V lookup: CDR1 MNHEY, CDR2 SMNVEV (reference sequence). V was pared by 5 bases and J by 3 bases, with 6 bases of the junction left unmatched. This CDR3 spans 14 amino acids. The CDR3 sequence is CASSQWTGSYEQYF. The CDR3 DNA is TGTGCCAGCAGTCAATGGACAGGGAGCTACGAGCAGTACTTC.

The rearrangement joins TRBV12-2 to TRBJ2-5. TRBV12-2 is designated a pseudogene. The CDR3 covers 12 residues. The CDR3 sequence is CASRSRYPLVDF. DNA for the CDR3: TGTGCAAGTCGCTCCCGATATCCTTTGGTGGACTTC.

The DNA of the CDR3 is TGTGCCAGTAGTATTCGGGGGACCGGGGAGCTGTTTTTT. This sequence encodes CASSIRGTGELFF. The chain joins TRBV19 to TRBJ2-2; TRBD2 is a possible D gene (6 bases). V was trimmed by 3 bases and J by 5 bases, leaving 7 bases between them. CDR1 is LNHDA and CDR2 is SQIVND in the germline V gene (reference sequence). CDR3 size: 13 residues. Full variable domain (rest looked up from reference TRBV19 and TRBJ2-2): DGGITQSPKYLFRKEGQNVTLSCEQNLNHDAMYWYRQDPGQGLRLIYYSQIVNDFQKGDIAEGYSVSREKKESFPLTVTSAQKNPTAFYLCASSIRGTGELFFGEGSRLTVL.

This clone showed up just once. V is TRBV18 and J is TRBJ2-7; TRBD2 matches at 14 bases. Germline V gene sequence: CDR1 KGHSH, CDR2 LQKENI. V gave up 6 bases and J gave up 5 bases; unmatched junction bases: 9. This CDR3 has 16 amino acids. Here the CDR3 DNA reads TGTGCCAGCTCTCGGACTAGCGGGGGGATTCGCAACGAGCAGTACTTC. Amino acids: CASSRTSGGIRNEQYF.

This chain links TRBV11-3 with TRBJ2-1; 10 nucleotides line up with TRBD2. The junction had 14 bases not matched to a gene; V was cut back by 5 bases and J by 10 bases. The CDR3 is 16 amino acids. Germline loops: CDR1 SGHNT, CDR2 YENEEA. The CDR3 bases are TGTGCCAGCAGCCCAAGGACTAGCGGCCCTGGGGGGGAGCAGTTCTTC. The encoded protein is CASSPRTSGPGGEQFF.

As DNA, the CDR3 is TGTGCCAGCAGCTTGGCCTCAGGGGTGAACACTGAAGCTTTCTTT. It is translated as CASSLASGVNTEAFF. The genes are TRBV5-4 and TRBJ1-1; TRBD1 might be the D (6 bases). CDR3 length: 15 residues. Germline assignment: CDR1 SGHNT and CDR2 YYREEE (reference sequence). V lost 0 bases, J lost 0 bases, and 9 bases lay in between.

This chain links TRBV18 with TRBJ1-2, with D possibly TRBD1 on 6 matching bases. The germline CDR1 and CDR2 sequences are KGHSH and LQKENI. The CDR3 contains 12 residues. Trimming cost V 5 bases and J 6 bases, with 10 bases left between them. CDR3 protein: CASSLAGDGYTF. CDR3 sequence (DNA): TGTGCCAGCTCATTGGCAGGGGATGGCTACACCTTC. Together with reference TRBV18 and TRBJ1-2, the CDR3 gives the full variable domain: NAGVMQNPRHLVRRRGQEARLRCSPMKGHSHVYWYRQLPEEGLKFMVYLQKENIIDESGMPKERFSAEFPKEGPSILRIQQVVRGDSAAYFCASSLAGDGYTFGSGTRLTVV.

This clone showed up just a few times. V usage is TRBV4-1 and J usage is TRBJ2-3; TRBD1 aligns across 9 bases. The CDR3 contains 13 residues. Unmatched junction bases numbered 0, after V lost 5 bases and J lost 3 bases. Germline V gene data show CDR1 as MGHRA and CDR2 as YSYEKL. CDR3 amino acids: CASSGTGTDTQYF. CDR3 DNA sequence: TGCGCCAGCAGCGGGACAGGGACAGATACGCAGTATTTT.

CDR3 DNA: TGTGCCAGCAGCTTAGTGGGGGACGGACAGCCCCAGCATTTT. Its protein product is CASSLVGDGQPQHF. J is TRBJ1-5 and V is TRBV7-2, with D possibly being TRBD1 (5 bases). The CDR3 runs 14 residues. Germline V gene sequence: CDR1 SGHTA, CDR2 FQGNSA. The V end was cut by 1 base, the J end by 7 bases, with 11 bases between.

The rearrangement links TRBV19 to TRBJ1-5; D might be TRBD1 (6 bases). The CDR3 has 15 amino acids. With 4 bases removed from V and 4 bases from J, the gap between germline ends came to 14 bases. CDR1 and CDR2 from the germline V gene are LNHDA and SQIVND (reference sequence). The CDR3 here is CASSTTWGANQPQHF. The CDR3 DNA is TGTGCCAGTAGTACTACCTGGGGGGCGAATCAGCCCCAGCATTTT.

The CDR3, as DNA: TGTGCCAGCAGTAGGGACAGTGCCAACGGCTACACCTTC. Amino acid sequence: CASSRDSANGYTF. The chain joins TRBV6-6 to TRBJ1-2, with TRBD1 matching over 7 bases. The CDR3 totals 13 residues. CDR1 is MNHNY and CDR2 is SVGAGI in the germline V gene (reference sequence). The junction had 8 bases not matched to a gene; V was cut back by 5 bases and J by 8 bases.

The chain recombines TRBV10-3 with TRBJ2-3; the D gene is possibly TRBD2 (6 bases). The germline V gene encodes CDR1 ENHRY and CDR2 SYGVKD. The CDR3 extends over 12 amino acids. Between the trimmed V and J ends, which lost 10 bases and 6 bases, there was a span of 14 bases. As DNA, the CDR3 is TGTGCCACCGGAGGGGCGGTGGATACGCAGTATTTT. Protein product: CATGGAVDTQYF.

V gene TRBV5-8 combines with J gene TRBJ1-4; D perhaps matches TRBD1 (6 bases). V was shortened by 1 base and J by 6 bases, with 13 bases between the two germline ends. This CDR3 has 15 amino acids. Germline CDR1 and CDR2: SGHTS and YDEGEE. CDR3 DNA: TGTGCCAGCAGCTTGTCTCGGGGGCGGCATGAAAAACTGTTTTTT. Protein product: CASSLSRGRHEKLFF.

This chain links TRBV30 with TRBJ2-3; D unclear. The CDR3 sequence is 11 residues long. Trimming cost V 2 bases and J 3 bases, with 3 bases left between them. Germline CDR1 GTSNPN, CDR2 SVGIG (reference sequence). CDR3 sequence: CAWSPTDTQYF. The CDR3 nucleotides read TGTGCCTGGAGTCCAACAGATACGCAGTATTTT.

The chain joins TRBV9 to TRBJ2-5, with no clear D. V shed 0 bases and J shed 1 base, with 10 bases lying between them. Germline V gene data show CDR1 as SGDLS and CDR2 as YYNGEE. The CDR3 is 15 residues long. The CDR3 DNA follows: TGTGCCAGCAGCGTAGCTCAGCGCCCCCAAGAGACCCAGTACTTC. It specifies CASSVAQRPQETQYF.

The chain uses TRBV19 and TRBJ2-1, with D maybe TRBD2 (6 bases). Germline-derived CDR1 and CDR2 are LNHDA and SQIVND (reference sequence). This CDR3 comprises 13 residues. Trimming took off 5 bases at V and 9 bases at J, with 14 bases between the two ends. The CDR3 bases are TGTGCCAGTAGTCGGGAGAGGGCGGGTGAGCAGTTCTTC. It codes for CASSRERAGEQFF.

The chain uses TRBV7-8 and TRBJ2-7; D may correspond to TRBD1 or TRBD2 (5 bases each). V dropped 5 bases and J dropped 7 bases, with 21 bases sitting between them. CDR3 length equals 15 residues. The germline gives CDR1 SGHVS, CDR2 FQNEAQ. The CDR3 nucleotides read TGTGCCAGCAGCCCCTCCCCGGGACCCTTATCGGAGCAGTACTTC. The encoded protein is CASSPSPGPLSEQYF.

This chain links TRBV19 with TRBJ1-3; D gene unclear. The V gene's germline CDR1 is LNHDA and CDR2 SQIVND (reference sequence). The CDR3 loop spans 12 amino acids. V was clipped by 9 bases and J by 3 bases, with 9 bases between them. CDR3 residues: CASQENGNTIYF. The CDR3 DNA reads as TGTGCCAGCCAAGAGAATGGAAACACCATATATTTT.